Sequencing of this TCR beta chain was carried out in a study of blood T cell repertoires in COVID-19. Study overall: Samples of COVID-19 (acute and convalescent) were obtained from the United States, Italy and Spain.

Clinical history as reported by participants underpinned cohort assignment. Resolution of symptoms, clearance, or two negative PCRs was present in recovered Cohort 3 donors. Source study methods: How many nucleated cells were present was estimated from reference gene primer amplification. Profiled with immunoSEQ multiplex PCR; TCRdb holds only in-frame clones, not every one. The DNA gave D and trimming, while V, J and clone size come from that table. The table includes about 140,000 clones, 85% to 90% detected once. Germline assignment: CDR1 SNHLY and CDR2 FYNNEI. The CDR3 is 16 amino acids. Trimming took off 9 bases at V and 0 bases at J, with 18 bases between the two ends.

The specimen sequenced was PBMCs or T cells enriched from blood (not recorded which). The V call is TRBV2, the J call TRBJ2-1; TRBD1 might be the D (6 bases). The sequence was obtained from a man in his 60s who had recovered from COVID-19. The CDR3 sequence is CARGKGDTSSYNEQFF. CDR3 nucleotides: TGTGCCAGAGGAAAGGGGGACACAAGCTCCTACAATGAGCAGTTCTTC. Complete variable domain (other parts from reference TRBV2 and TRBJ2-1): EPEVTQTPSHQVTQMGQEVILRCVPISNHLYFYWYRQILGQKVEFLVSFYNNEISEKSEIFDDQFSVERPDGSNFTLKIRSTKLEDSAMYFCARGKGDTSSYNEQFFGPGTRLTVL.